Sequencing of this T cell receptor beta chain was carried out in a study of tissue T cells after allogeneic stem cell transplantation. Overall study results and limits: In patients and mice, blood and spleen missed much of tissue repertoire. Across patients, clones rarely overlapped, yet motif clusters were shared tissue-specifically. TCR repertoires tracked anatomic similarity, regardless of disease or transplant status. Alloreactivity or antigen specificity of tissue TCRs was not determined; some clones might be host cells.

The CDR3 sequence is 14 residues long. The ends lost 4 bases at V and 4 bases at J; junction bases unmatched: 4. Germline lookup yields CDR1 SGHSN and CDR2 HYEKVE. TCRdb keeps only in-frame clones here, not all; method: immunoSEQ multiplex PCR. The sample carries tens of thousands of clones, roughly 73% recorded once. About this clone itself: The antigen is not known. Germline and genes here are mouse. The read finishes 1 residue shy of the CDR3 end, and the germline J gene is used to complete it.

V gene TRBV12-1 combines with J gene TRBJ2-1; the match to TRBD2 covers 9 bases. Sequences were obtained from sorted cells pooled from one or two spleens. The receptor comes from a pool of C57BL/6 mice in good health. The sequenced CDR3 bases are TGTGCCAGCTCGTCACTGGGGGGATATGCTGAGCAGTTC. Its translation is CASSSLGGYAEQF. The full CDR3 reads CASSSLGGYAEQFF.